Listed here are 32 T cell receptor beta chains from one sample, sequenced in a study of T cell responses to AZD1222 COVID-19 vaccine. Clones were sequenced by immunoSEQ multiplex PCR, and TCRdb holds only the in-frame ones, with some missing. There are 90,000 to 130,000 clones in the sample; around 90% occur only once, and around 3.3% lies in the top ten. Specimen: peripheral blood, collected on day 0 of AZD1222 vaccination. These TCRs come from an adult in good health.

The chain combines TRBV7-9 with TRBJ2-5, with 10 nucleotides matching TRBD2. Per germline, CDR1 SEHNR and CDR2 FQNEAQ (reference sequence). Unmatched junction bases numbered 5, after V lost 3 bases and J lost 1 base. The CDR3 spans 16 residues. The CDR3 is CASSFWTSGIQETQYF. DNA for the CDR3: TGTGCCAGCAGCTTTTGGACTAGCGGAATCCAAGAGACCCAGTACTTC.

The chain is built from TRBV5-1 and TRBJ2-7; 8 nucleotides match TRBD1. The germline gives CDR1 SGHRS, CDR2 YFSETQ. Unmatched junction bases numbered 7, after V lost 5 bases and J lost 0 bases. CDR3 length: 15 amino acids. The CDR3 loop reads CASRPRTGNSYEQYF. CDR3 coding DNA: TGCGCCAGCAGACCGAGGACAGGGAACTCCTACGAGCAGTACTTC.

The chain uses TRBV5-1 and TRBJ1-2; D remains unclear. The CDR3 loop spans 14 amino acids. V was shortened by 0 bases and J by 0 bases, with 6 bases between the two germline ends. Germline V gene sequence: CDR1 SGHRS, CDR2 YFSETQ. The CDR3 region has the DNA TGCGCCAGCAGCTTGGGAGGGACTAACTATGGCTACACCTTC. Its protein product is CASSLGGTNYGYTF.

The J gene is TRBJ1-5, the V gene TRBV28; no definite D call. Trimming took 8 bases from V and 2 from J, leaving 7 bases between them. The CDR3 runs 12 residues. Per germline, CDR1 MDHEN and CDR2 SYDVKM. Written as DNA, the CDR3 is TGTGCCAGCTTCCAGGGCAATCAGCCCCAGCATTTT. Translation: CASFQGNQPQHF.

The rearrangement uses TRBV3-1 (or the pseudogene TRBV3-2) and TRBJ1-6, with D unresolved. Trimming cost V 3 bases and J 9 bases, with 18 bases left between them. The CDR3 is made up of 16 amino acids. From germline, CDR1 is LGHDT and CDR2 YNNKEL (reference sequence). This CDR3 is CASSHLSGGNTSPLHF. DNA for the CDR3: TGTGCCAGCAGCCATTTGAGCGGTGGAAATACTTCACCCCTCCACTTT.

The V call is TRBV3-1 (or the pseudogene TRBV3-2), the J call TRBJ2-5; 7 nucleotides agree with TRBD2. V was pared by 4 bases and J by 5 bases, with 4 bases of the junction left unmatched. This CDR3 has 13 amino acids. Per the germline V gene, CDR1 is LGHDT and CDR2 is YNNKEL (reference sequence). For the CDR3, the DNA is TGTGCCAGCAGCCTGCGGGAGATGGAGACCCAGTACTTC. This codes for CASSLREMETQYF.

The rearrangement links TRBV9 to TRBJ2-2; 7 nucleotides agree with TRBD2. The CDR3 consists of 15 residues. Germline-derived CDR1 and CDR2 are SGDLS and YYNGEE. The trim removed 5 bases at V and 0 bases at J, leaving 4 bases unmatched. In nucleotides, the CDR3 is TGTGCCAGCAGTACTAGCGACGCGAACACCGGGGAGCTGTTTTTT. Protein: CASSTSDANTGELFF.

V and J are TRBV3-1 (or the pseudogene TRBV3-2) and TRBJ2-6, with D perhaps matching TRBD2 (5 bases). V lost 4 bases, J lost 0 bases, and 10 bases lay in between. CDR3 length: 16 residues. Germline V gene lookup returns CDR1 LGHDT and CDR2 YNNKEL (reference sequence). This CDR3 is CASSRTGYSGANVLTF. CDR3 nucleotide sequence: TGTGCCAGCAGCCGGACGGGATACTCTGGGGCCAACGTCCTGACTTTC.

The genes are TRBV11-2 and TRBJ1-2; D unclear. Germline V gene data show CDR1 as SGHAT and CDR2 as FQNNGV. Trimming shortened V by 0 bases and J by 2 bases, and 16 bases separated the two germline ends. The CDR3 extends over 17 amino acids. The DNA of the CDR3 is TGTGCCAGCAGCTTAGATCGGGGAGGAATAATGAACTATGGCTACACCTTC. Protein sequence: CASSLDRGGIMNYGYTF.

J is TRBJ1-2 and V is TRBV29-1; D is possibly TRBD1 (5 bases). Germline V gene data show CDR1 as SQVTM and CDR2 as ANQGSEA. The CDR3 has 14 amino acids. V lost 1 base to trimming and J lost 3 bases, with 12 bases between them. CDR3 sequence reads: CSVEATGTDYGYTF. CDR3 DNA sequence: TGCAGCGTTGAAGCAACAGGTACAGACTATGGCTACACCTTC.

V is TRBV30 and J is TRBJ2-7; a weak D match, TRBD1 (6 bases). The CDR3 loop spans 12 amino acids. The germline V gene encodes CDR1 GTSNPN and CDR2 SVGIG (reference sequence). V lost 0 bases to trimming and J lost 3 bases, with 6 bases between them. CDR3 nucleotides: TGTGCCTGGAGTGTACAGGGCTACGAGCAGTACTTC. Protein: CAWSVQGYEQYF.

This clone was seen a single time. V gene TRBV11-2 combines with J gene TRBJ1-1; unclear D gene. The CDR3 runs 13 residues. Trimming cost V 1 base and J 3 bases, with 6 bases left between them. CDR1 and CDR2 (germline): SGHAT, FQNNGV. The CDR3: CASSLGQDTEAFF. CDR3 bases: TGTGCCAGCAGCTTAGGTCAGGACACTGAAGCTTTCTTT.

This chain joins TRBV28 and TRBJ2-1, with D hard to call. CDR3 length equals 10 residues. Germline V lookup: CDR1 MDHEN, CDR2 SYDVKM. V lost 2 bases, J lost 7 bases, and 0 bases lay in between. The CDR3 DNA reads TGTGCCAGCAGTTTAAATGAGCAGTTCTTC. Protein sequence: CASSLNEQFF.

This sequence joins TRBV25-1 and TRBJ2-7; D is undetermined. Trimming pared 3 bases from V and 3 bases from J, leaving 3 bases between. The CDR3 runs 11 residues. Germline V gene sequence: CDR1 MGHDK, CDR2 SYGVNS. CDR3 DNA sequence: TGTGCCAGCAGTGATCTCTACGAGCAGTACTTC. This sequence encodes CASSDLYEQYF.

The chain recombines TRBV19 with TRBJ1-5; 7 bases match TRBD1. The V segment lost 1 base and the J segment 3 bases; nucleotides outside the gene matches: 6. Germline V gene sequence: CDR1 LNHDA, CDR2 SQIVND (reference sequence). CDR3 length: 16 amino acids. DNA of the CDR3: TGTGCCAGTAGTATAGGCCCGGGACAGCACAATCAGCCCCAGCATTTT. Protein sequence: CASSIGPGQHNQPQHF.

The chain employs TRBV4-2 and TRBJ2-5; D tentatively fits TRBD1 or TRBD2 (5 bases each). Germline loops: CDR1 LGHNA, CDR2 YNFKEQ. With 4 bases removed from V and 4 bases from J, the gap between germline ends came to 13 bases. The CDR3 is 14 residues long. As DNA, the CDR3 is TGTGCCAGCAGCCTCGGGACCGCCCCAGAGACCCAGTACTTC. Its translation is CASSLGTAPETQYF.

The chain joins TRBV29-1 to TRBJ2-7; 8 positions match TRBD1. Germline-derived CDR1 and CDR2 are SQVTM and ANQGSEA. The CDR3 runs 13 residues. Losses at the gene ends were 7 bases for V and 4 bases for J; bases not matched to a gene: 9. CDR3 protein: CSAMDRVRYEQYF. In nucleotides, the CDR3 is TGCAGCGCTATGGACAGGGTCAGATACGAGCAGTACTTC.

The V gene is TRBV9, the J gene TRBJ2-3, with 11 bases that match TRBD1. Germline loops: CDR1 SGDLS, CDR2 YYNGEE. The ends lost 0 bases at V and 3 bases at J; junction bases unmatched: 6. There are 17 residues in the CDR3. This CDR3 is CASSVAGTGGRTDTQYF. In DNA, the CDR3 is TGTGCCAGCAGCGTAGCAGGGACAGGGGGGCGGACAGATACGCAGTATTTT.

V gene TRBV11-2 combines with J gene TRBJ2-3; the D is unclear. The CDR3 contains 14 residues. V was pared by 0 bases and J by 2 bases, with 6 bases between. Germline CDR1 and CDR2: SGHAT and FQNNGV. This chain's CDR3 is CASSLEGNTDTQYF. CDR3 bases: TGTGCCAGCAGCTTAGAAGGGAACACAGATACGCAGTATTTT.

The gene calls are TRBV10-3 and TRBJ1-6, with a weak D call TRBD1 (6 bases). Germline assignment: CDR1 ENHRY and CDR2 SYGVKD. V dropped 0 bases and J dropped 7 bases, with 13 bases sitting between them. The length of the CDR3 is 16 residues. For the CDR3, the DNA is TGTGCCATCAGTGAGTCTCCGCAGGGACAAAATTCACCCCTCCACTTT. Encoded protein: CAISESPQGQNSPLHF.

The chain links TRBV7-2 to TRBJ1-2; maybe TRBD1 (5 bases). The V end was cut by 4 bases, the J end by 4 bases, with 16 bases between. In germline, CDR1 is SGHTA, CDR2 FQGNSA. The CDR3 contains 15 residues. The DNA of the CDR3 is TGTGCCAGCAGCTCCAGCCGGGACCCCCCCTATGGCTACACCTTC. It translates to CASSSSRDPPYGYTF.

The chain joins TRBV7-3 to TRBJ1-2; maybe TRBD1 (5 bases). The CDR3 is 13 residues long. Trimming left V 1 base short and J 7 bases short, with 10 bases between. Germline V gives CDR1 SGHTA, CDR2 FQGTGA. The CDR3 loop is CASSLSHDSGYTF. The CDR3 coding sequence is TGTGCCAGCAGCTTAAGTCACGACAGTGGCTACACCTTC.

The rearrangement uses TRBV30 and TRBJ1-3, with D perhaps TRBD1 (6 bases). The V end was cut by 2 bases, the J end by 1 base, with 15 bases between. This CDR3 comprises 16 residues. CDR1 and CDR2 from the germline V gene are GTSNPN and SVGIG (reference sequence). CDR3 residues: CAWSTGYFVSGNTIYF. CDR3 DNA: TGTGCCTGGAGTACAGGGTACTTCGTGTCTGGAAACACCATATATTTT.

The J gene is TRBJ2-3, the V gene TRBV3-1 (or the pseudogene TRBV3-2); D gene unclear. The germline CDR1 and CDR2 sequences are LGHDT and YNNKEL (reference sequence). Trimming left V 0 bases short and J 1 base short, with 8 bases between. The CDR3 has 15 amino acids. The CDR3 DNA follows: TGTGCCAGCAGCCAAGATAAGGTCCGCACAGATACGCAGTATTTT. Translated: CASSQDKVRTDTQYF.

The rearrangement joins TRBV6-5 to TRBJ2-5; TRBD2 matches 10 bases. With V trimmed by 6 bases and J by 5 bases, 6 bases remained unmatched. The CDR3 totals 14 residues. From germline, CDR1 is MNHEY and CDR2 SVGAGI. CDR3 protein: CASRPSGRGETQYF. The CDR3 bases are TGTGCCAGCAGGCCTAGCGGGAGAGGGGAGACCCAGTACTTC.

V is TRBV7-3 and J is TRBJ2-5, with D tentatively TRBD2 (7 bases). This CDR3 contains 14 residues. From germline, CDR1 is SGHTA and CDR2 FQGTGA. V lost 5 bases and J 2 bases, leaving 12 bases between the germline ends. CDR3 in DNA: TGTGCCAGCAGCGAACAGGGAGGGCAAGAGACCCAGTACTTC. Its protein is CASSEQGGQETQYF.

This chain connects TRBV10-3 to TRBJ2-7; D could derive from TRBD1 or TRBD2 (5 bases each). The germline V gene has CDR1 ENHRY and CDR2 SYGVKD. V was shortened by 6 bases and J by 5 bases, with 20 bases between the two germline ends. The CDR3 sequence is 15 residues long. The CDR3, as DNA: TGTGCCATCAGCCGCGACGGGGCTCTTCGGGACGAGCAGTACTTC. Translation: CAISRDGALRDEQYF.

The J gene is TRBJ2-1, the V gene TRBV20-1; no reliable D call. The CDR3 runs to 11 residues. Trimming pared 5 bases from V and 7 bases from J, leaving 9 bases between. Germline values: CDR1 DFQATT, CDR2 SNEGSKA (reference sequence). The CDR3 nucleotides are TGCAGTGCTCCCTACTTGAATGAGCAGTTCTTC. This encodes CSAPYLNEQFF.

This clone showed up just once. The V call is TRBV28, the J call TRBJ2-7; possibly TRBD2 for D (6 bases). Trimming took off 6 bases at V and 2 bases at J, with 14 bases between the two ends. The CDR3 runs 14 residues. CDR1 is MDHEN and CDR2 is SYDVKM in the germline V gene. The DNA of the CDR3 is TGTGCCAGCAGGCCGGGACTCATAACCTACGAGCAGTACTTC. Amino acid sequence: CASRPGLITYEQYF.

The J gene is TRBJ1-3, the V gene TRBV6-5; D is unclear. CDR3 size: 14 residues. The ends were cut back, 6 bases at V and 0 bases at J, with 9 bases in the middle. Looked up from germline, CDR1 is MNHEY and CDR2 is SVGAGI. The CDR3 DNA follows: TGTGCCAGCAGACCCGTGATCTCTGGAAACACCATATATTTT. Amino acids: CASRPVISGNTIYF.

J is TRBJ1-2 and V is TRBV6-1; 8 nucleotides line up with TRBD1. V trimming: 3 bases; J trimming: 6 bases; junction bases outside the gene matches: 6. CDR3 length: 14 residues. Germline V lookup: CDR1 MNHNS, CDR2 SASEGT. The DNA of the CDR3 is TGTGCCAGCAGTGACCAGACAGGGGTGCATGGCTACACCTTC. This codes for CASSDQTGVHGYTF.

The genes are TRBV9 and TRBJ2-1, with D maybe TRBD2 (5 bases). V was shortened by 1 base and J by 4 bases, with 12 bases between the two germline ends. The CDR3 contains 15 residues. Germline CDR1 SGDLS, CDR2 YYNGEE. Here the CDR3 reads CASSVQSGLYNEQFF. CDR3 nucleotides: TGTGCCAGCAGCGTACAGAGCGGACTTTACAATGAGCAGTTCTTC.